This record looks at one T cell receptor beta chain sequence and its context. This sample was taken from a study of technical replicates of blood from several donors. The V segment lost 6 bases and the J segment 0 bases; nucleotides outside the gene matches: 4. This CDR3 is built from 15 residues. The germline CDR1 and CDR2 sequences are SNHLY and FYNNEI. Clones were sequenced by immunoSEQ multiplex PCR, and TCRdb holds only the in-frame ones, with some missing. This sample has some 56,000 clones, with 90% to 95% found just once. The V gene is TRBV2, the J gene TRBJ2-5; 10 bases are shared with TRBD1. This receptor was identified in a human donor in good health. Some clones in this sample may be carry-over from other donors' samples. Source material: PBMCs. DNA for the CDR3: TGTGCCAGCAGCAAGGACAGGGGGTACCAAGAGACCCAGTACTTC. Its translation is CASSKDRGYQETQYF.